These T cell receptor beta chains were read from a single sample in a study of cytomegalovirus exposure and HLA in healthy donors. Sequencing was performed with immunoSEQ multiplex PCR; in TCRdb, only in-frame clones are kept and a portion is missing. The sample has about 98,000 clones, over 75% seen once. The source material was PBMCs. The receptors stem from a man between 18 and 29 years old in good health and CMV-seropositive. Both conserved end residues are part of each CDR3. Fields, in order: V gene, clone size, J gene, D gene, CDR3 protein, CDR3 DNA. The D gene is left open where the match is weak. A clone size is listed for some rows: how often the clone was seen (once, few, many), or a class if it is expanded.

V gene: TRBV4-2; clone size: NA; J gene: TRBJ2-3; D gene: TRBD2; CDR3 protein: CASSQVGGLAGFTDTQYF; CDR3 DNA: TGTGCCAGCAGCCAAGTCGGGGGGCTAGCGGGGTTCACAGATACGCAGTATTTT
V gene: TRBV9; clone size: NA; J gene: TRBJ1-4; D gene: NA; CDR3 protein: CASSEGGGEKLFF; CDR3 DNA: TGTGCCAGCAGCGAGGGGGGGGGTGAAAAACTGTTTTTT
V gene: TRBV5-1; clone size: NA; J gene: TRBJ1-2; D gene: NA; CDR3 protein: CASSLDRADYGYTF; CDR3 DNA: TGCGCCAGCAGCTTGGACAGGGCAGACTATGGCTACACCTTC
V gene: TRBV7-9; clone size: NA; J gene: TRBJ1-1; D gene: NA; CDR3 protein: CASSLGGLSTEAFF; CDR3 DNA: TGTGCCAGCAGCTTAGGGGGCCTGAGCACTGAAGCTTTCTTT
V gene: TRBV4-3; clone size: NA; J gene: TRBJ1-2; D gene: NA; CDR3 protein: CASSHAGAYYGYTF; CDR3 DNA: TGCGCCAGCAGCCACGCAGGGGCGTACTATGGCTACACCTTC
V gene: TRBV9; clone size: NA; J gene: TRBJ2-2; D gene: NA; CDR3 protein: CASNKGTPTGELFF; CDR3 DNA: TGTGCCAGCAACAAAGGGACTCCCACCGGGGAGCTGTTTTTT
V gene: TRBV27; clone size: NA; J gene: TRBJ2-4; D gene: NA; CDR3 protein: CASSPLIAKNIQYF; CDR3 DNA: TGTGCCAGCAGTCCCTTAATAGCCAAAAACATTCAGTACTTC
V gene: TRBV7-8; clone size: NA; J gene: TRBJ2-7; D gene: TRBD2; CDR3 protein: CASSLAKVFGTTSYEQYF; CDR3 DNA: TGTGCCAGCAGCTTAGCTAAAGTTTTCGGGACTACCTCCTACGAGCAGTACTTC
V gene: TRBV2; clone size: NA; J gene: TRBJ2-2; D gene: TRBD1; CDR3 protein: CASSSDRGTGELFF; CDR3 DNA: TGTGCCAGCAGTTCGGACAGGGGAACCGGGGAGCTGTTTTTT
V gene: TRBV5-6; clone size: NA; J gene: TRBJ2-7; D gene: TRBD2; CDR3 protein: CASSLLLWGGDEQYF; CDR3 DNA: TGTGCCAGCAGCTTGCTTCTATGGGGAGGGGACGAGCAGTACTTC
V gene: TRBV15; clone size: NA; J gene: TRBJ2-1; D gene: TRBD2; CDR3 protein: CATSGGGAGGPSNEQFF; CDR3 DNA: TGTGCCACCAGCGGTGGCGGGGCGGGGGGGCCTTCGAATGAGCAGTTCTTC
V gene: TRBV7-9; clone size: NA; J gene: TRBJ2-5; D gene: TRBD2; CDR3 protein: CASSPWNTASGGGRETQYF; CDR3 DNA: TGTGCCAGCAGCCCCTGGAACACAGCAAGCGGGGGGGGCCGGGAGACCCAGTACTTC
V gene: TRBV6-5; clone size: NA; J gene: TRBJ2-5; D gene: TRBD2; CDR3 protein: CASSYLGGLGQETQYF; CDR3 DNA: TGTGCCAGCAGTTACCTGGGGGGGTTGGGCCAAGAGACCCAGTACTTC
V gene: TRBV12-5; clone size: NA; J gene: TRBJ2-7; D gene: NA; CDR3 protein: CASGPRSAGYEQYF; CDR3 DNA: TGTGCTAGTGGTCCCAGGAGCGCGGGGTACGAGCAGTACTTC
V gene: TRBV4-3; clone size: NA; J gene: TRBJ1-6; D gene: NA; CDR3 protein: CASSQVSFKHSYNSPLHF; CDR3 DNA: TGCGCCAGCAGCCAAGTCAGTTTTAAACACTCCTATAATTCACCCCTCCACTTT
V gene: TRBV6-5; clone size: NA; J gene: TRBJ1-2; D gene: NA; CDR3 protein: CASSYSGGERYGYTF; CDR3 DNA: TGTGCCAGCAGTTACTCTGGGGGGGAGAGGTATGGCTACACCTTC
V gene: TRBV7-2; clone size: NA; J gene: TRBJ1-4; D gene: NA; CDR3 protein: CASSLARATNEKLFF; CDR3 DNA: TGTGCCAGCAGCTTAGCTAGAGCAACTAATGAAAAACTGTTTTTT
V gene: TRBV5-1; clone size: NA; J gene: TRBJ2-3; D gene: TRBD2; CDR3 protein: CASSLASGVGDTQYF; CDR3 DNA: TGCGCCAGCAGCTTGGCTAGCGGGGTAGGAGATACGCAGTATTTT
V gene: TRBV10-1; clone size: NA; J gene: TRBJ2-3; D gene: TRBD2; CDR3 protein: CASSEKTGGWYF; CDR3 DNA: TGCGCCAGCAGTGAGAAAACGGGAGGTTGGTATTTT
V gene: TRBV10-3; clone size: NA; J gene: TRBJ2-2; D gene: NA; CDR3 protein: CATQRSTGELFF; CDR3 DNA: TGTGCCACCCAGCGGAGCACCGGGGAGCTGTTTTTT
V gene: TRBV23-1; clone size: once; J gene: TRBJ1-6; D gene: TRBD1; CDR3 protein: CASSRQGDQGSPLHF; CDR3 DNA: TGCGCCAGCAGTCGACAGGGCGACCAGGGTAGTCCCCTCCACTTT
V gene: TRBV4-3; clone size: NA; J gene: TRBJ1-2; D gene: NA; CDR3 protein: CASSQDYGGELGGYTF; CDR3 DNA: TGCGCCAGCAGCCAAGATTATGGAGGGGAGTTGGGTGGCTACACCTTC
V gene: TRBV7-9; clone size: NA; J gene: TRBJ2-2; D gene: NA; CDR3 protein: CASSLKGLAGNTGELFF; CDR3 DNA: TGTGCCAGCAGCTTAAAAGGTCTAGCCGGTAACACCGGGGAGCTGTTTTTT
V gene: TRBV7-9; clone size: NA; J gene: TRBJ2-5; D gene: NA; CDR3 protein: CASSLRVDETQYF; CDR3 DNA: TGTGCCAGCAGCCTCAGGGTAGACGAGACCCAGTACTTC
V gene: TRBV5-6; clone size: NA; J gene: TRBJ2-7; D gene: TRBD2; CDR3 protein: CASSLGLAGGYEQYF; CDR3 DNA: TGTGCCAGCAGCTTGGGCCTAGCGGGAGGCTACGAGCAGTACTTC
V gene: TRBV5-6; clone size: NA; J gene: TRBJ2-7; D gene: NA; CDR3 protein: CASSSQGRWEQYF; CDR3 DNA: TGTGCCAGCAGCTCCCAGGGCCGATGGGAGCAGTACTTC
V gene: TRBV6-1; clone size: NA; J gene: TRBJ2-2; D gene: NA; CDR3 protein: CASSPKGYTGELFF; CDR3 DNA: TGTGCCAGCAGCCCGAAGGGGTACACCGGGGAGCTGTTTTTT
V gene: TRBV5-5; clone size: NA; J gene: TRBJ1-4; D gene: NA; CDR3 protein: CASSLIPQDGVEKLFF; CDR3 DNA: TGTGCCAGCAGCTTGATCCCCCAGGACGGGGTAGAAAAACTGTTTTTT
V gene: TRBV7-2; clone size: NA; J gene: TRBJ1-3; D gene: NA; CDR3 protein: CASSPTGGWGGSGNTIYF; CDR3 DNA: TGTGCCAGCAGCCCCACCGGGGGGTGGGGGGGCTCTGGAAACACCATATATTTT
V gene: TRBV19; clone size: NA; J gene: TRBJ1-3; D gene: NA; CDR3 protein: CASRTRDSGNTIYF; CDR3 DNA: TGTGCCAGTAGGACCCGGGACTCTGGAAACACCATATATTTT
V gene: TRBV4-3; clone size: NA; J gene: TRBJ2-2; D gene: NA; CDR3 protein: CASSLNPSYSGELFF; CDR3 DNA: TGCGCCAGCAGCCTGAACCCTAGTTACTCCGGGGAGCTGTTTTTT
V gene: TRBV14; clone size: NA; J gene: TRBJ2-5; D gene: TRBD2; CDR3 protein: CASSQRGGQETQYF; CDR3 DNA: TGTGCCAGCAGCCAGCGGGGGGGTCAAGAGACCCAGTACTTC
V gene: TRBV5-4; clone size: once; J gene: TRBJ2-3; D gene: TRBD2; CDR3 protein: CASSDLITSGRAGDTQYF; CDR3 DNA: TGTGCCAGCAGCGATCTTATTACTAGCGGGAGGGCCGGGGATACGCAGTATTTT
V gene: TRBV19; clone size: NA; J gene: TRBJ1-1; D gene: NA; CDR3 protein: CASSIGGNTEAFF; CDR3 DNA: TGTGCCAGTAGTATCGGGGGTAACACTGAAGCTTTCTTT
V gene: TRBV4-3; clone size: NA; J gene: TRBJ2-5; D gene: NA; CDR3 protein: CASSNSAVGETQYF; CDR3 DNA: TGCGCCAGCAGCAATAGCGCTGTCGGGGAGACCCAGTACTTC
V gene: TRBV4-3; clone size: NA; J gene: TRBJ1-4; D gene: TRBD1; CDR3 protein: CASSQEGAQSQTNEKLFF; CDR3 DNA: TGCGCCAGCAGCCAGGAGGGGGCGCAGTCCCAAACTAATGAAAAACTGTTTTTT
V gene: TRBV29-1; clone size: NA; J gene: TRBJ2-3; D gene: TRBD1; CDR3 protein: CSATGELGTDTQYF; CDR3 DNA: TGCAGCGCGACAGGGGAATTAGGCACAGATACGCAGTATTTT
V gene: TRBV19; clone size: NA; J gene: TRBJ1-6; D gene: TRBD1; CDR3 protein: CASSNTRTGLSPLHF; CDR3 DNA: TGTGCCAGTAGTAATACCCGGACAGGGTTGTCACCCCTCCACTTT
V gene: TRBV5-1; clone size: NA; J gene: TRBJ1-4; D gene: NA; CDR3 protein: CASSLGALSNEKLFF; CDR3 DNA: TGCGCCAGCAGCTTGGGCGCCTTATCTAATGAAAAACTGTTTTTT
V gene: TRBV5-1; clone size: NA; J gene: TRBJ2-7; D gene: NA; CDR3 protein: CASSLSSYEQYF; CDR3 DNA: TGCGCCAGCAGTCTTTCGTCCTACGAGCAGTACTTC
V gene: TRBV6-1; clone size: NA; J gene: TRBJ1-2; D gene: NA; CDR3 protein: CAIGKDSGVRYGYTF; CDR3 DNA: TGTGCCATCGGTAAGGACAGCGGGGTTCGTTATGGCTACACCTTC
V gene: TRBV4-1; clone size: NA; J gene: TRBJ2-1; D gene: NA; CDR3 protein: CASSHQPKSALGYNEQFF; CDR3 DNA: TGCGCCAGCAGCCACCAGCCCAAGTCGGCCCTCGGGTACAATGAGCAGTTCTTC
V gene: TRBV5-1; clone size: NA; J gene: TRBJ2-7; D gene: TRBD1; CDR3 protein: CASSGSGTGVRSQYF; CDR3 DNA: TGCGCCAGCAGCGGATCCGGGACAGGGGTTCGGTCGCAGTACTTC
V gene: TRBV19; clone size: many; J gene: TRBJ2-1; D gene: TRBD1; CDR3 protein: CAAFTPGQGNEQFF; CDR3 DNA: TGTGCCGCATTTACACCGGGACAGGGTAATGAGCAGTTCTTC
V gene: TRBV4-3; clone size: NA; J gene: TRBJ1-4; D gene: NA; CDR3 protein: CASSQFITTNEKLFF; CDR3 DNA: TGCGCCAGCAGCCAGTTTATTACAACTAATGAAAAACTGTTTTTT
V gene: TRBV5-5; clone size: NA; J gene: TRBJ2-7; D gene: NA; CDR3 protein: CASSQNGWGLEQYF; CDR3 DNA: TGTGCCAGCAGCCAAAACGGGTGGGGCCTCGAGCAGTACTTC
V gene: TRBV5-1; clone size: NA; J gene: TRBJ2-5; D gene: TRBD1; CDR3 protein: CASSSQGVQETQYF; CDR3 DNA: TGCGCCAGCAGCTCACAGGGGGTCCAAGAGACCCAGTACTTC
V gene: TRBV28; clone size: NA; J gene: TRBJ1-4; D gene: TRBD1; CDR3 protein: CASREERQGDEKLFF; CDR3 DNA: TGTGCCAGCAGAGAAGAGAGACAGGGTGATGAAAAACTGTTTTTT
V gene: TRBV7-2; clone size: NA; J gene: TRBJ2-5; D gene: TRBD2; CDR3 protein: CASSLVPLAGAETQYF; CDR3 DNA: TGTGCCAGCAGCCTAGTCCCACTAGCGGGAGCAGAGACCCAGTACTTC
V gene: TRBV6-5; clone size: NA; J gene: TRBJ1-5; D gene: TRBD1; CDR3 protein: CASSRTGGSNQPQHF; CDR3 DNA: TGTGCCAGCAGTAGGACAGGGGGGAGCAATCAGCCCCAGCATTTT
V gene: TRBV19; clone size: NA; J gene: TRBJ1-5; D gene: NA; CDR3 protein: CASSADSYSNQPQHF; CDR3 DNA: TGTGCCAGTAGTGCGGACAGTTATAGCAATCAGCCCCAGCATTTT
V gene: TRBV28; clone size: NA; J gene: TRBJ1-5; D gene: NA; CDR3 protein: CASSFGRGNNQPQHF; CDR3 DNA: TGTGCCAGCAGTTTTGGGCGGGGGAACAATCAGCCCCAGCATTTT
V gene: TRBV7-3; clone size: NA; J gene: TRBJ1-1; D gene: NA; CDR3 protein: CASSEQLNTEAFF; CDR3 DNA: TGTGCCAGCAGCGAACAGCTGAACACTGAAGCTTTCTTT
V gene: TRBV18; clone size: NA; J gene: TRBJ2-7; D gene: NA; CDR3 protein: CASSPSSDYEQYF; CDR3 DNA: TGTGCCAGCTCACCTAGCTCAGACTACGAGCAGTACTTC
V gene: TRBV6-6; clone size: few; J gene: TRBJ2-1; D gene: TRBD2; CDR3 protein: CASTLGLAYNEQFF; CDR3 DNA: TGTGCCAGCACCTTGGGACTAGCCTACAATGAGCAGTTCTTC
V gene: TRBV7-6; clone size: NA; J gene: TRBJ2-7; D gene: NA; CDR3 protein: CASSSHRTARDGDYEQYF; CDR3 DNA: TGTGCCAGCAGCTCGCATAGGACAGCCCGGGACGGGGACTACGAGCAGTACTTC
V gene: TRBV6-5; clone size: NA; J gene: TRBJ1-1; D gene: TRBD1; CDR3 protein: CASARDRDTEAFF; CDR3 DNA: TGTGCCAGCGCCCGGGACAGGGACACTGAAGCTTTCTTT
V gene: TRBV19; clone size: NA; J gene: TRBJ2-7; D gene: TRBD2; CDR3 protein: CASGTSGSVFYEQYF; CDR3 DNA: TGTGCCTCTGGGACTAGCGGGAGTGTCTTCTACGAGCAGTACTTC
V gene: TRBV7-2; clone size: NA; J gene: TRBJ2-7; D gene: TRBD2; CDR3 protein: CASSLPLAGPYEQYF; CDR3 DNA: TGTGCCAGCAGCTTACCTCTAGCGGGCCCTTACGAGCAGTACTTC